These T cell receptor beta chains were read from a single sample in a study of blood T cells in healthy people across ages. TCRdb recomputed calls from the 5' RACE reads with MiXCR, one row per CDR3 protein. This table has more than 600,000 distinct CDR3 sequences, approximately 25% appearing once. Another study also made use of these data, one on T cells of mothers and their children.

The sequenced sample was blood. The receptor source for this set is a boy between 10 and 17 years old in good health. The CDR3 runs from the conserved cysteine through the conserved F or W. A D gene is named only where the DNA matches it firmly. Only some rows state a clone size, as once, few, many or a class for expanded clones.

TRBV2,TRBJ2-7,-,-,CASRAKGTLYEQYF,TGTGCCAGCAGGGCCAAGGGAACCCTCTACGAGCAGTACTTC
TRBV4-3,TRBJ2-1,-,TRBD2,CASSQQAGGPYNEQFF,TGCGCCAGCAGCCAGCAAGCGGGGGGGCCCTACAATGAGCAGTTCTTC
TRBV12-3/TRBV12-4,TRBJ2-1,-,-,CASSISDNEQFF,TGTGCCAGCAGTATTAGTGACAATGAGCAGTTCTTC
TRBV6-2/TRBV6-3,TRBJ2-5,-,-,CASSSLENQETQYF,TGTGCCAGCAGTTCTCTAGAGAACCAAGAGACCCAGTACTTC
TRBV6-6,TRBJ2-5,many,TRBD2,CASSPAGGQETQYF,TGTGCCAGCAGCCCGGCGGGGGGGCAAGAGACCCAGTACTTC
TRBV20-1,TRBJ2-7,-,TRBD2,CSASGGTSGRALRYEQYF,TGCAGTGCTAGTGGCGGGACTAGCGGGAGGGCCTTGCGGTACGAGCAGTACTTC
TRBV12-3/TRBV12-4,TRBJ1-4,-,-,CASSSPSGEEKLFF,TGTGCCAGCAGTTCCCCGTCGGGGGAGGAAAAACTGTTTTTT
TRBV3-1,TRBJ2-1,many,TRBD2,CASSLELAGGPRNEQFF,TGTGCCAGCAGCCTAGAACTAGCGGGAGGGCCGAGGAATGAGCAGTTCTTC
TRBV4-3,TRBJ2-3,-,TRBD2,CASSQGTSGEADTQYF,TGCGCCAGCAGCCAAGGGACTAGCGGGGAGGCAGATACGCAGTATTTT
TRBV5-1,TRBJ2-3,few,TRBD1,CASSPRKTITGDSTDTQYF,TGCGCCAGCAGCCCACGAAAAACGATTACAGGGGACAGCACAGATACGCAGTATTTT
TRBV7-3,TRBJ2-6,few,-,CASSPLRSYISGANVLTF,TGTGCCAGCAGCCCTCTTAGGAGTTACATCTCTGGGGCCAACGTCCTGACTTTC
TRBV12-3/TRBV12-4,TRBJ1-5,-,TRBD1,CASSLRGTGGQPQHF,TGTGCCAGCAGTTTAAGGGGGACAGGGGGTCAGCCCCAGCATTTT
TRBV4-1,TRBJ1-2,few,TRBD1,CASSPFSGTGKDGYTF,TGCGCCAGCAGCCCGTTCTCCGGGACAGGGAAGGATGGCTACACCTTC
TRBV4-1,TRBJ2-7,few,-,CASSQETSYEQYF,TGCGCCAGCAGCCAAGAAACATCCTACGAGCAGTACTTC
TRBV4-2,TRBJ2-4,-,-,CASSRTTKNIQYF,TGTGCCAGCAGCCGGACTACCAAAAACATTCAGTACTTC
TRBV29-1,TRBJ1-2,few,-,CSVTGNYGYTF,TGCAGCGTAACAGGGAACTATGGCTACACCTTC
TRBV12-5,TRBJ1-4,-,-,CASGDGESGREKLFF,TGTGCTAGTGGTGACGGAGAGTCAGGTAGAGAAAAACTGTTTTTT
TRBV29-1,TRBJ2-6,few,TRBD1,CSALGMDRGFSGANVLTF,TGCAGCGCCCTGGGTATGGACAGGGGATTTTCTGGGGCCAACGTCCTGACTTTC
TRBV7-9,TRBJ2-3,-,-,CASTAIDTQYF,TGTGCCAGCACCGCGATAGATACGCAGTATTTT
TRBV6-5,TRBJ2-2,few,TRBD2,CASSYWEGQLFF,TGTGCCAGCAGTTACTGGGAGGGGCAGCTGTTTTTT
TRBV19,TRBJ2-3,few,TRBD1,CASTPGTVSTDTQYF,TGTGCCAGTACCCCCGGGACAGTTAGCACAGATACGCAGTATTTT
TRBV12-3/TRBV12-4,TRBJ2-5,few,TRBD1,CASSLGQGFQETQYF,TGTGCCAGCAGTCTAGGACAGGGGTTTCAAGAGACCCAGTACTTC
TRBV7-6,TRBJ2-2,few,TRBD2,CASSKGLAGGPNTGELFF,TGTGCCAGCAGCAAGGGACTAGCGGGAGGGCCTAACACCGGGGAGCTGTTTTTT
TRBV29-1,TRBJ2-1,-,-,CSVESAHQGMIGLF,TGCAGCGTTGAATCAGCCCACCAGGGTATGATTGGTCTCTTC
TRBV4-3,TRBJ2-1,-,TRBD2,CASCQDAAGDNEQFF,TGCGCCAGCTGCCAAGATGCGGCGGGGGACAATGAGCAGTTCTTC
TRBV6-5,TRBJ2-1,-,TRBD2,CASSYSPLAGASSEQFF,TGTGCCAGCAGTTACTCCCCCCTAGCGGGAGCATCTAGTGAGCAGTTCTTC
TRBV15,TRBJ1-5,few,-,CATSRVLVGPQHF,TGTGCCACCAGCAGAGTGCTAGTAGGTCCCCAGCATTTT
TRBV9,TRBJ2-4,-,-,CASSVGGEGKNIQYF,TGTGCCAGCAGCGTAGGAGGGGAAGGCAAAAACATTCAGTACTTC
TRBV5-4,TRBJ2-1,few,-,CATSPDAMYNEQFF,TGTGCCACTTCACCGGACGCCATGTACAATGAGCAGTTCTTC
TRBV20-1,TRBJ2-7,-,-,CSARDQGTPSYEQYF,TGCAGTGCTAGAGATCAGGGGACCCCCTCCTACGAGCAGTACTTC
TRBV27,TRBJ1-2,-,-,CASSLIAGSVYGYTF,TGTGCCAGCAGTTTAATCGCAGGGTCCGTCTATGGCTACACCTTC
TRBV7-9,TRBJ2-5,few,TRBD2,CASSPPGTSRETQYF,TGTGCCAGCAGCCCCCCGGGGACTAGCCGCGAGACCCAGTACTTC
TRBV5-6,TRBJ2-1,many,-,CASRGTPGSEQFF,TGTGCCAGCCGCGGGACGCCTGGTAGTGAGCAGTTCTTC
TRBV11-3,TRBJ2-7,-,TRBD2,CASSYRLAGGYEQYF,TGTGCCAGCAGCTACCGACTAGCGGGGGGCTACGAGCAGTACTTC
TRBV20-1,TRBJ1-4,-,TRBD1,CSARKDRGGEKLFF,TGCAGTGCTAGGAAGGACAGGGGTGGTGAAAAACTGTTTTTT
TRBV7-2,TRBJ1-2,few,TRBD1,CASSLGGTGGASGYTF,TGTGCCAGCAGCTTAGGCGGGACAGGGGGCGCATCTGGCTACACCTTC
TRBV6-1,TRBJ2-7,-,-,CASSDSSRTGSYEQYF,TGTGCCAGCAGTGACAGTTCTCGAACGGGCTCCTACGAGCAGTACTTC